The sequence of this T cell receptor (beta chain) was determined in a study of blood T cell repertoires in COVID-19. Overall study: Acute and convalescent COVID-19 specimens originated in the United States, Italy and Spain. Sources were T cells, B-cell-depleted T cells, or PBMCs; the material itself was cDNA or gDNA.

Authors' methods: Amplification from reference gene primers served as the basis for estimated nucleated cell counts. Produced via immunoSEQ multiplex PCR; TCRdb's table is partial and in-frame only. V and J calls and clone size are those listed in that table; D and trimming were worked out from the DNA. The sample includes approximately 190,000 clones, 87% seen only once; the top ten take 20% to 25%. The receptor comes from a man aged 55 to 70 with active or convalescent COVID-19. Sequencing was done on a sample of peripheral blood.

CDR3 nucleotides: TGCGCCAGCAGTGAATCCCAGGGACTAGCTGTCAATGAGCAGTTCTTC. It yields the protein CASSESQGLAVNEQFF. The chain couples TRBV10-1 to TRBJ2-1; 9 bases fit TRBD2. This CDR3 spans 16 amino acids. V dropped 3 bases and J dropped 6; count of bases not matched to a gene: 9. Per the germline V gene, CDR1 is WNHNN and CDR2 is SYGVQD (reference sequence).